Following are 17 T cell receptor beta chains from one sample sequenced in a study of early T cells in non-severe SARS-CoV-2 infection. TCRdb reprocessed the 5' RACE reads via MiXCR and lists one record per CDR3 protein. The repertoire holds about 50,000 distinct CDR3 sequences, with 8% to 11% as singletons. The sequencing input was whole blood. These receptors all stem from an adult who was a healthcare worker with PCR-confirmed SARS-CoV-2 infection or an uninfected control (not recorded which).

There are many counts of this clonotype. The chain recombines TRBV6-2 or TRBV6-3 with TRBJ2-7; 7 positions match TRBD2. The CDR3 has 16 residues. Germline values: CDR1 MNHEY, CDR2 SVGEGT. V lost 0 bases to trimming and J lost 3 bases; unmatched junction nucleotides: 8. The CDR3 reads CASSYSRTSADYEQYF. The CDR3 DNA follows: TGTGCCAGCAGTTACTCTCGAACTAGCGCCGACTACGAGCAGTACTTC.

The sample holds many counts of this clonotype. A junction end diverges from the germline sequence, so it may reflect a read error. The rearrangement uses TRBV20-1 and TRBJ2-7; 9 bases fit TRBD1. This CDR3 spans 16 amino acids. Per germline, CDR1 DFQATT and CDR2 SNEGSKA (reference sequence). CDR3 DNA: TGCAGTGCTAGAGCCCCGAGGACAGGGGCACCCTACGGGCAGTACTTC. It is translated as CSARAPRTGAPYGQYF.

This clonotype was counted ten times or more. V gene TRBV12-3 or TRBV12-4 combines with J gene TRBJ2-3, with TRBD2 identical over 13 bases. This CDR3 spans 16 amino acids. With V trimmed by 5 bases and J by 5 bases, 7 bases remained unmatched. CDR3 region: CASSVGTSGTGDTQYF. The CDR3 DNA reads TGTGCCAGCAGTGTGGGGACTAGCGGGACGGGAGATACGCAGTATTTT.

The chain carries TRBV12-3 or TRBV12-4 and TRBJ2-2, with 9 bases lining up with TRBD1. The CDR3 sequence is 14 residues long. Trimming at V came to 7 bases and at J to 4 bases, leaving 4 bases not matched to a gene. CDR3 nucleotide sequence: TGTGCCAGCACGGGACAGGGAAGCACCGGGGAGCTGTTTTTT. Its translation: CASTGQGSTGELFF.

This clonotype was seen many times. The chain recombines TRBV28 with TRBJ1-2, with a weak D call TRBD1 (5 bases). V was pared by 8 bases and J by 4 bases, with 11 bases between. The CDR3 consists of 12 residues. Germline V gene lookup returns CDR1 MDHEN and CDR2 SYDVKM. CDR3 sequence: CASLYRSYGYTF. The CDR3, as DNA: TGTGCCAGCTTATACAGGAGCTATGGCTACACCTTC.

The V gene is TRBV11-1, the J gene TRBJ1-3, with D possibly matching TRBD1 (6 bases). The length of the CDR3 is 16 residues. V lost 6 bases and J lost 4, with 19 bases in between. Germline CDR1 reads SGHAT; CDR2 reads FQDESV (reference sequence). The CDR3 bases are TGTGCCAGCAGGGTTAATACCGGGACAAGAGGAAACACCATATATTTT. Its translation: CASRVNTGTRGNTIYF.

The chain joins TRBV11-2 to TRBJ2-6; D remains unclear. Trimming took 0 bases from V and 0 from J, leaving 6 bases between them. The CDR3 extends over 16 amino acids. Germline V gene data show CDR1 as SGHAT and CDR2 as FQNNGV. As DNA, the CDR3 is TGTGCCAGCAGCTTAGACCGGGTCTCTGGGGCCAACGTCCTGACTTTC. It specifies CASSLDRVSGANVLTF.

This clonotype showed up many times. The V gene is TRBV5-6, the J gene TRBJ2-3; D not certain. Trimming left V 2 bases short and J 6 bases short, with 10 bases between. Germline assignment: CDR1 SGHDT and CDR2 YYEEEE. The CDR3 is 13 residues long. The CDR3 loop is CASSFMGRDTQYF. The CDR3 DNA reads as TGTGCCAGCAGCTTCATGGGCCGGGATACGCAGTATTTT.

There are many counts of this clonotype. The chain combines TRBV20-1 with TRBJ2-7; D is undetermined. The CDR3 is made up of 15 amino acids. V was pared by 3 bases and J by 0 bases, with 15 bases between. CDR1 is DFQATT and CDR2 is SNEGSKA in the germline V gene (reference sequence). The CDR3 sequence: CSARVLAIPSYEQYF. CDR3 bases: TGCAGTGCTAGGGTTTTGGCCATTCCCTCCTACGAGCAGTACTTC.

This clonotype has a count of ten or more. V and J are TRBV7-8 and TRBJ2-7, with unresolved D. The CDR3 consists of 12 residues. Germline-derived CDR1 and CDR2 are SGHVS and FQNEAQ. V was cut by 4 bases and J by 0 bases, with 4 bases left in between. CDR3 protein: CASSSNSYEQYF. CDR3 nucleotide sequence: TGTGCCAGCAGCTCCAACTCCTACGAGCAGTACTTC.

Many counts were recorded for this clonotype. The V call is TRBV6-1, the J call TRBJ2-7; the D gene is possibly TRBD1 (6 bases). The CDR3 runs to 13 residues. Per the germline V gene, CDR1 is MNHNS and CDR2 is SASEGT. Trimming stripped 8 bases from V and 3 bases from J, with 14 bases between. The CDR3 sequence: CASGQWYIYEQYF. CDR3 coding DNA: TGTGCCAGCGGACAGTGGTACATCTACGAGCAGTACTTC.

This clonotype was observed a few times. CDR3 nucleotide sequence: TGTGCCAGCAGATCAGGGCGATCTGGAAACACCATATATTTT. Its protein product is CASRSGRSGNTIYF. This sequence joins TRBV7-2 and TRBJ1-3; TRBD1 might be the D (5 bases). V was pared by 6 bases and J by 1 base, with 10 bases between. CDR1 is SGHTA, CDR2 FQGNSA, per germline. The CDR3 loop spans 14 amino acids. The full variable domain, in which reference TRBV7-2 and TRBJ1-3 provide the parts outside the CDR3, is GAGVSQSPSNKVTEKGKDVELRCDPISGHTALYWYRQSLGQGLEFLIYFQGNSAPDKSGLPSDRFSAERTGGSVSTLTIQRTQQEDSAVYLCASRSGRSGNTIYFGEGSWLTVV.

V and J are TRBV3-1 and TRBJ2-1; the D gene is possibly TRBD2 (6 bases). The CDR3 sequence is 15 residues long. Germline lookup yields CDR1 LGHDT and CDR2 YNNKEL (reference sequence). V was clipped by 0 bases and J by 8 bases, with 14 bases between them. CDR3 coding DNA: TGTGCCAGCAGCCAAGAAGTCGGGAGTAACCATGAGCAGTTCTTC. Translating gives CASSQEVGSNHEQFF.

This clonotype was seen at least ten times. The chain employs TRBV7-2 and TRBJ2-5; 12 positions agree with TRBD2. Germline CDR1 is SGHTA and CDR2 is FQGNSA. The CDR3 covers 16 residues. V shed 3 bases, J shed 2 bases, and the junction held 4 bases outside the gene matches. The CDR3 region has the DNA TGTGCCAGCAGCTTTCCAGGACTAGCGGGGCAAGAGACCCAGTACTTC. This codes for CASSFPGLAGQETQYF. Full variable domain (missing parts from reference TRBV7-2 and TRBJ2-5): GAGVSQSPSNKVTEKGKDVELRCDPISGHTALYWYRQSLGQGLEFLIYFQGNSAPDKSGLPSDRFSAERTGGSVSTLTIQRTQQEDSAVYLCASSFPGLAGQETQYFGPGTRLLVL.

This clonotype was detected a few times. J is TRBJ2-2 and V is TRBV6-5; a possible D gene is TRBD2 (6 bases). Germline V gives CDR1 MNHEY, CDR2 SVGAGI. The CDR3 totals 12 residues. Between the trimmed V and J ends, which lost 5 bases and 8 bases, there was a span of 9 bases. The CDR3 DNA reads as TGTGCCAGCAGTCGGAGCGGGGGGGAGCTGTTTTTT. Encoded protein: CASSRSGGELFF.

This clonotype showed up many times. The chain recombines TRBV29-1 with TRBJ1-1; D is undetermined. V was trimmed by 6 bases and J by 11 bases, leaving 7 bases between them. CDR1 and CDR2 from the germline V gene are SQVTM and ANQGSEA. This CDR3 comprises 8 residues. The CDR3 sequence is CSVGWAFF. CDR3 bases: TGCAGCGTGGGCTGGGCTTTCTTT.

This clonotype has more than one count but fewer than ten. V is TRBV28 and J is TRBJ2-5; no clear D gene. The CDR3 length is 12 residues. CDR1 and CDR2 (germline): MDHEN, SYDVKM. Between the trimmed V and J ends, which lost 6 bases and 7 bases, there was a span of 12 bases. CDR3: CASSGLPGTQYF. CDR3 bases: TGTGCCAGCAGCGGCCTTCCGGGGACCCAGTACTTC.